This T cell receptor beta chain appears in the sequencing data of a study of T cells in Graves' hyperthyroidism and ophthalmopathy. The CDR3 regions of TCR beta were amplified from RNA transcripts. A first-round RT-PCR of the TCR CDR3 used the HTBI primer set. Each CDR3 protein is one row after TCRdb ran MiXCR on the multiplex PCR reads. The data hold 600,000 to 700,000 distinct CDR3 sequences, with about 45% observed a single time. V was clipped by 2 bases and J by 5 bases, with 10 bases between them. Germline loops: CDR1 SGHAT, CDR2 FQNNGV. This CDR3 is built from 13 residues. This chain connects TRBV11-2 to TRBJ2-7, with TRBD2 as a possible D gene (6 bases). The origin of this receptor is an adult man with Graves' disease, either hyperthyroidism or ophthalmopathy (not recorded which). The specimen was peripheral blood or thyroid tissue (not recorded which). CDR3 coding DNA: TGTGCCAGCAGCTTACAGACTAGGGACGAGCAGTACTTC. Its translation is CASSLQTRDEQYF.